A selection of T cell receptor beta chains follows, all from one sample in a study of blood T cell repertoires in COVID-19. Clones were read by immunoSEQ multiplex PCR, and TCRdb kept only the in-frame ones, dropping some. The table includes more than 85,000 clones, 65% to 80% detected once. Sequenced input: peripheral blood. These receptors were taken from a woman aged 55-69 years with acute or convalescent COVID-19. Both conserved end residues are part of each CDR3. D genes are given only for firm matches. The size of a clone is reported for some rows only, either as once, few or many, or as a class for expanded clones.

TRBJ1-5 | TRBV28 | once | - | CASQGGYQPQHF | TGTGCCAGCCAAGGAGGCTACCAGCCCCAGCATTTT
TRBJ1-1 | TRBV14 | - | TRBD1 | CASDGQGIMNTEAFF | TGTGCCAGTGATGGACAGGGCATAATGAACACTGAAGCTTTCTTT
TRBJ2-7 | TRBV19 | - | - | CASSSRENEQYF | TGTGCCAGTAGTAGCAGGGAAAACGAGCAGTACTTC
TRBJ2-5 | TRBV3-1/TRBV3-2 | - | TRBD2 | CASSSRGGGETQYF | TGTGCCAGCAGCTCGCGGGGGGGCGGCGAGACCCAGTACTTC
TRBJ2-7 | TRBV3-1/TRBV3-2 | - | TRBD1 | CASSQAGGKMDRGYNEQYF | TGTGCCAGCAGCCAAGCGGGAGGGAAAATGGACAGGGGGTATAACGAGCAGTACTTC
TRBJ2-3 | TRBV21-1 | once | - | CASSKVVGCGGARSDTQYF | TGTGCCAGCAGCAAAGTAGTAGGATGCGGGGGGGCGAGGTCAGATACGCAGTATTTT
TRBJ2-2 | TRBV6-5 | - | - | CASTFVGLSAGELFF | TGTGCCAGCACCTTCGTTGGCCTTTCTGCTGGGGAGCTGTTTTTT
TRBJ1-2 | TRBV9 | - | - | CASSAGGANYGYTF | TGTGCCAGCAGCGCCGGGGGGGCGAACTATGGCTACACCTTC
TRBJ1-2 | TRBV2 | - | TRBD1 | CASRGQGNYGYTF | TGTGCCAGCAGAGGACAGGGGAACTATGGCTACACCTTC
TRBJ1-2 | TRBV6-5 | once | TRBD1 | CASRLAGTGWNGYTF | TGTGCCAGCAGATTAGCCGGGACAGGGTGGAATGGCTACACCTTC
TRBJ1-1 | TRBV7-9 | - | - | CASSLDYPGLAFF | TGTGCCAGCAGCTTAGACTATCCGGGGTTGGCTTTCTTT
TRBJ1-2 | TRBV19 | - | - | CASSIVTAGSQGGYTF | TGTGCCAGTAGTATAGTCACGGCCGGGAGCCAAGGCGGCTACACCTTC
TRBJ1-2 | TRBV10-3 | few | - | CAISESRGAGYGYTF | TGTGCCATCAGTGAGTCTCGCGGGGCCGGCTATGGCTACACCTTC
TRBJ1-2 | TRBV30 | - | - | CAWGGRERGYTF | TGTGCCTGGGGGGGCAGGGAACGGGGCTACACCTTC
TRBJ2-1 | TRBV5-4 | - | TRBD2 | CASSPDAGDNEQFF | TGTGCCAGCAGCCCCGATGCGGGGGACAATGAGCAGTTCTTC
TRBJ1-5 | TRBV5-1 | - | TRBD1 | CASSIGTGLGQPQHF | TGCGCCAGCAGCATTGGGACAGGGCTCGGTCAGCCCCAGCATTTT
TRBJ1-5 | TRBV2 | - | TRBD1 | CASSTDRGNQPQHF | TGTGCCAGCAGTACCGACAGGGGCAATCAGCCCCAGCATTTT
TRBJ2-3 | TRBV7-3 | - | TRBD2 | CASSLDAGGPTDTQYF | TGTGCCAGCAGCTTAGACGCGGGGGGGCCGACAGATACGCAGTATTTT
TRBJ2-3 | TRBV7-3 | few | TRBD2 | CASSLSGERGGRDTQYF | TGTGCCAGCAGCTTAAGCGGGGAGCGGGGGGGCCGGGATACGCAGTATTTT
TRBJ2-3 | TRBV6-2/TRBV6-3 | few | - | CASSYSGVASPDTQYF | TGTGCCAGCAGTTACTCGGGAGTAGCGTCGCCAGATACGCAGTATTTT
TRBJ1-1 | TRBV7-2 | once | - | CASSVDSTTFF | TGTGCCAGCAGCGTGGACAGCACAACTTTCTTT
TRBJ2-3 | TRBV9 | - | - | CASSVYADTQYF | TGTGCCAGCAGCGTCTATGCAGATACGCAGTATTTT
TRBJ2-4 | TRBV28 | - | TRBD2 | CASSYQRGPQGAKNIQYF | TGTGCCAGCAGTTACCAGCGGGGGCCACAAGGTGCCAAAAACATTCAGTACTTC
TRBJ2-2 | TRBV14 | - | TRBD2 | CASSPLGLAGGELFF | TGTGCCAGCAGCCCCTTGGGACTAGCGGGCGGGGAGCTGTTTTTT
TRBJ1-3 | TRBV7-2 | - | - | CASSLSHRDLDTIYF | TGTGCCAGCAGCTTATCTCACAGGGACCTCGACACCATATATTTT
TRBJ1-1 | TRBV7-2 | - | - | CASSLAAGQGEAFF | TGTGCCAGCAGCTTAGCGGCAGGGCAGGGTGAAGCTTTCTTT
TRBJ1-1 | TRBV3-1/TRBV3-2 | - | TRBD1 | CASSLRTGTGFAFF | TGTGCCAGCAGCCTACGGACCGGGACAGGGTTTGCTTTCTTT
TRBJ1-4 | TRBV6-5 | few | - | CASRQGVATNEKLFF | TGTGCCAGCAGACAGGGCGTCGCAACTAATGAAAAACTGTTTTTT
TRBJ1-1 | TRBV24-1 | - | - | CATSSDRRNTEAFF | TGTGCCACCAGCTCAGACAGGAGGAACACTGAAGCTTTCTTT
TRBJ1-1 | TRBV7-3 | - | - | CASSSRGGVPLNTEAFF | TGTGCCAGCAGCTCCCGCGGGGGGGTTCCCCTGAACACTGAAGCTTTCTTT
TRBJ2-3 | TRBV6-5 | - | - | CASRPGILADTQYF | TGTGCCAGCAGGCCAGGGATTTTGGCAGATACGCAGTATTTT
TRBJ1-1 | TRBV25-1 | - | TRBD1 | CASSDRGREGEAFF | TGTGCCAGCAGTGACAGGGGGCGTGAGGGTGAAGCTTTCTTT
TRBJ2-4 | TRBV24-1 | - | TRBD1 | CATSESTGADIQYF | TGTGCCACCAGTGAATCCACAGGGGCGGACATTCAGTACTTC
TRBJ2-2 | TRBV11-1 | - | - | CASSLGLGRGTGELFF | TGTGCCAGCAGCTTAGGGTTGGGCAGGGGCACCGGGGAGCTGTTTTTT
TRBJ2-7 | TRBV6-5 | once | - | CASSYTQEGYYEQYF | TGTGCCAGCAGTTATACCCAGGAGGGGTACTACGAGCAGTACTTC
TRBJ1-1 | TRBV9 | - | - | CATGVWPNTEAFF | TGTGCCACCGGCGTCTGGCCGAACACTGAAGCTTTCTTT
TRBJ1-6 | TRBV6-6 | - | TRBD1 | CASSYSRGQKPSPLHF | TGTGCCAGCAGTTACTCAAGGGGACAGAAGCCCTCACCCCTCCACTTT
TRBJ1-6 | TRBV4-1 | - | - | CASSQVLFTGRSPLHF | TGCGCCAGCAGCCAAGTTCTATTTACAGGGCGTTCACCCCTCCACTTT
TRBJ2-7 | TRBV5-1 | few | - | CASSLDRPTYEQYF | TGCGCCAGCAGCTTAGACAGGCCTACCTACGAGCAGTACTTC
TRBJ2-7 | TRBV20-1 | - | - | CSASGAGYEQYF | TGCAGTGCTAGTGGGGCAGGGTACGAGCAGTACTTC
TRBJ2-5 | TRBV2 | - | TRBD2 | CASSGGLAGNQETQYF | TGTGCCAGCAGTGGGGGACTAGCGGGGAACCAAGAGACCCAGTACTTC
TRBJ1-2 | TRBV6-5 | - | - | CASKGTEVNYGYTF | TGTGCCAGCAAAGGAACGGAGGTTAACTATGGCTACACCTTC
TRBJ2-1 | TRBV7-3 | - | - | CASSFGVWGGPHEQFF | TGTGCCAGCAGCTTTGGAGTGTGGGGGGGCCCCCATGAGCAGTTCTTC
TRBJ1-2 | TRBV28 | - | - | CASSSQGLGVHGYTF | TGTGCCAGCAGTTCCCAGGGGTTAGGAGTCCATGGCTACACCTTC
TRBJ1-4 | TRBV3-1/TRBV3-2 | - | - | CASSQTPGWELGPNEKLFF | TGTGCCAGCAGCCAAACACCGGGGTGGGAACTAGGACCTAATGAAAAACTGTTTTTT
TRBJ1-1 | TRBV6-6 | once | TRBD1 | CASSYPGTGVEAFF | TGTGCCAGCAGTTACCCCGGGACAGGGGTTGAAGCTTTCTTT
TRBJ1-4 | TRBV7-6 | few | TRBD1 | CASSADTGGGRRKLFF | TGTGCCAGCAGCGCGGATACAGGGGGCGGTCGGCGAAAACTGTTTTTT
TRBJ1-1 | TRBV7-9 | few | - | CASSLDNSQRPLMNTEAFF | TGTGCCAGCAGCTTAGATAACTCACAGAGACCACTTATGAACACTGAAGCTTTCTTT
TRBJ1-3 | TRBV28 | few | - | CASSLTGGNTIYF | TGTGCCAGCAGTTTAACAGGGGGAAACACCATATATTTT
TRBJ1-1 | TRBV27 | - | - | CASRGGWGNTEAFF | TGTGCCAGCAGGGGGGGGTGGGGGAACACTGAAGCTTTCTTT
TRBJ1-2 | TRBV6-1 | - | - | CASSEPGGFYGYTF | TGTGCCAGCAGTGAGCCAGGAGGTTTCTATGGCTACACCTTC
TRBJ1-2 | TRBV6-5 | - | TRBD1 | CASSSGQDGARYTF | TGTGCCAGCAGCTCGGGACAGGATGGTGCTCGCTACACCTTC
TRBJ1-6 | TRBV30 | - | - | CAWSRQSDSPLHF | TGTGCCTGGAGTCGCCAGTCTGATTCACCCCTCCACTTT
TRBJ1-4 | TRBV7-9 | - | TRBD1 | CASSTGTGTREKLFF | TGTGCCAGCAGCACCGGGACAGGGACGCGAGAAAAACTGTTTTTT
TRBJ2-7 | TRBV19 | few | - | CASSGQAYEQYF | TGTGCCAGTAGCGGACAAGCCTACGAGCAGTACTTC
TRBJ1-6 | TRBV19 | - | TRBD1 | CASSEQGVRNSPLHF | TGTGCCAGTAGTGAACAGGGGGTTAGGAATTCACCCCTCCACTTT
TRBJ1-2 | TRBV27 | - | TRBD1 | CASSLDRGYGYTF | TGTGCCAGCAGTTTGGACAGGGGATATGGCTACACCTTC
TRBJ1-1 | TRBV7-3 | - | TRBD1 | CASSATGLTNTEAFF | TGTGCCAGCAGCGCGACAGGGTTGACGAACACTGAAGCTTTCTTT